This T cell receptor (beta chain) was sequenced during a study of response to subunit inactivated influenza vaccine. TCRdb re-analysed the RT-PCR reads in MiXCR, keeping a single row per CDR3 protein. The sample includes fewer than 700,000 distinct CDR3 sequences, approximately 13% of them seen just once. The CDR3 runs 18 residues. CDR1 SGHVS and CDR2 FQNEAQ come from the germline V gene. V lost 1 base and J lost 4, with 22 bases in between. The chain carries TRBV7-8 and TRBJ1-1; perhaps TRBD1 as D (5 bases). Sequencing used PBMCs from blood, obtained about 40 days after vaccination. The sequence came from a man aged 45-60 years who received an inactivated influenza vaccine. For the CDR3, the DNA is TGTGCCAGCAGCTTAGGACTTGTTGCCGGCGGGGGTGGCACTGAAGCTTTCTTT. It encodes CASSLGLVAGGGGTEAFF.